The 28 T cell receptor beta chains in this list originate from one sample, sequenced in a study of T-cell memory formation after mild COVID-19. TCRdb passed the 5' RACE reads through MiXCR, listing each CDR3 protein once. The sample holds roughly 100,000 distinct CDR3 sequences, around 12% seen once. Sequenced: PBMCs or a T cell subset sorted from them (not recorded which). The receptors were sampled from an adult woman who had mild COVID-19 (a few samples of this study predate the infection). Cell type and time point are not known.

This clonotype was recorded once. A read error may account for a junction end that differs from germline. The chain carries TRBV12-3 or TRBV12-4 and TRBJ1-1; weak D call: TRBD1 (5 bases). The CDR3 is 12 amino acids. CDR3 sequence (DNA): TGTGCCAGCAGGGAGGGGAACGCTGAAGCTTTCTTT. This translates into CASREGNAEAFF.

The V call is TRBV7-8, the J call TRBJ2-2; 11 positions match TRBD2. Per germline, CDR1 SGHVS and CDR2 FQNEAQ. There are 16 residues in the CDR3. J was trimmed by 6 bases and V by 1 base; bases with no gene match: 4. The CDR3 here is CASSLVASGGSGELFF. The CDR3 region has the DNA TGTGCCAGCAGCTTAGTTGCTAGCGGGGGGTCCGGGGAGCTGTTTTTT.

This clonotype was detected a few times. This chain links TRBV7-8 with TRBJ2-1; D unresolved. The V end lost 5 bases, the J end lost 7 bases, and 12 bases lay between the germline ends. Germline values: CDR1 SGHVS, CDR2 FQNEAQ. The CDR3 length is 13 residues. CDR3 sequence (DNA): TGTGCCAGCAGCCTGTTGGTACGGAATGAGCAGTTCTTC. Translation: CASSLLVRNEQFF.

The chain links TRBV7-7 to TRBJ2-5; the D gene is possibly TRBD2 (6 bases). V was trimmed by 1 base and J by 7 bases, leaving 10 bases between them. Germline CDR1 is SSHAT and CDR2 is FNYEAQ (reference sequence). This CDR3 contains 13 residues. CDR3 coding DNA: TGTGCCAGCAGCTTAGTGAAGGGAGGGACCCAGTACTTC. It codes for CASSLVKGGTQYF. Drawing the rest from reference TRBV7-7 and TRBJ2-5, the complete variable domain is GAGVSQSPRYKVTKRGQDVTLRCDPISSHATLYWYQQALGQGPEFLTYFNYEAQPDKSGLPSDRFSAERPEGSISTLTIQRTEQRDSAMYRCASSLVKGGTQYFGPGTRLLVL.

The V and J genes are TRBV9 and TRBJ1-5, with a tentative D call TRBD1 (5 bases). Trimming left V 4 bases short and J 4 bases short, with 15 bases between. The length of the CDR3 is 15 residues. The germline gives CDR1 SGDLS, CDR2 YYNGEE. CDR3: CASSFSGAGNQPQHF. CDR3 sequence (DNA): TGTGCCAGCAGCTTTAGTGGCGCAGGGAATCAGCCCCAGCATTTT. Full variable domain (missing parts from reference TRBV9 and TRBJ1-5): DSGVTQTPKHLITATGQRVTLRCSPRSGDLSVYWYQQSLDQGLQFLIQYYNGEERAKGNILERFSAQQFPDLHSELNLSSLELGDSALYFCASSFSGAGNQPQHFGDGTRLSIL.

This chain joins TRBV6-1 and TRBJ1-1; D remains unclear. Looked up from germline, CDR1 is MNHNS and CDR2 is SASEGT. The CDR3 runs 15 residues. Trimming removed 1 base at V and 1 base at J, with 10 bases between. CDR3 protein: CASSEDHAPNTEAFF. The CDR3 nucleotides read TGTGCCAGCAGTGAAGACCATGCCCCGAACACTGAAGCTTTCTTT.

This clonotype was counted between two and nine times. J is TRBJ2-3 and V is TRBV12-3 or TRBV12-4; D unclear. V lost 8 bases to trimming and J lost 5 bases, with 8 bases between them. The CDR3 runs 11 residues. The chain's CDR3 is CASAQKDTQYF. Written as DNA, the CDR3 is TGTGCCAGCGCTCAGAAAGATACGCAGTATTTT.

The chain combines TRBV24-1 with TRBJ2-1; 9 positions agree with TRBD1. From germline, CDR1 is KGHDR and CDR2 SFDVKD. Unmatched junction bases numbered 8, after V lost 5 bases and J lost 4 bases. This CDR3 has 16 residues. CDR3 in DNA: TGTGCCACCAGTGCCGGAGGGACAGGGACATACAATGAGCAGTTCTTC. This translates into CATSAGGTGTYNEQFF.

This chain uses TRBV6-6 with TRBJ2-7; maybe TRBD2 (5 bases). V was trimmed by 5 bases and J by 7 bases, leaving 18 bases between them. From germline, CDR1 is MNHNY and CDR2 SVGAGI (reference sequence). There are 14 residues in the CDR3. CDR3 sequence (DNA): TGTGCCAGCAGTGGGCCCCCAGGCAGAGGGGAGCAGTACTTC. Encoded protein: CASSGPPGRGEQYF.

Here the CDR3 DNA reads TGTGCCACCAGCGAAGGGGGGGAGAATCAGCCCCAGCATTTT. Protein: CATSEGGENQPQHF. The rearrangement joins TRBV15 to TRBJ1-5; possibly TRBD1 for D (6 bases). CDR3 length equals 14 residues. Germline V CDR1 and CDR2: LNHNV, YYDKDF (reference sequence). With 5 bases removed from V and 4 bases from J, the gap between germline ends came to 12 bases.

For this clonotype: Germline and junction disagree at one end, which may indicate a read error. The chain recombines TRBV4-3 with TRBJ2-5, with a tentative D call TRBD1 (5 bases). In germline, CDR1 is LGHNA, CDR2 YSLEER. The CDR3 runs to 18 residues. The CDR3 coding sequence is TGCGCCAGCACCCAAGAGACCTGGGGCAGTCCCGGATTAGAGACCCAGTACTTC. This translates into CASTQETWGSPGLETQYF.

The DNA of the CDR3 is TGCGCCAGCAGCTTTGGCGGGTCCGACACAGATACGCAGTATTTT. As protein: CASSFGGSDTDTQYF. J is TRBJ2-3 and V is TRBV5-1; a possible D gene is TRBD2 (5 bases). Germline lookup yields CDR1 SGHRS and CDR2 YFSETQ. V lost 2 bases and J lost 2, with 12 bases in between. The CDR3 totals 15 residues.

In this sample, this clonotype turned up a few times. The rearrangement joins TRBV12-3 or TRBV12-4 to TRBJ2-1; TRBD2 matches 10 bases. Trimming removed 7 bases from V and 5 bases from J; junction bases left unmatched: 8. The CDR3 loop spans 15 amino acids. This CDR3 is CASTPSGSYDNEQFF. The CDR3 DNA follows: TGTGCCAGCACCCCTAGCGGGAGCTATGACAATGAGCAGTTCTTC.

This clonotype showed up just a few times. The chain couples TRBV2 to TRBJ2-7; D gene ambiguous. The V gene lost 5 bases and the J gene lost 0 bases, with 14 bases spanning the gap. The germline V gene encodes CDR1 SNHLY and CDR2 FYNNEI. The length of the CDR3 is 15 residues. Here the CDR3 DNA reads TGTGCCAGCAGTACAACAGCGATAAGCTCCTACGAGCAGTACTTC. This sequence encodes CASSTTAISSYEQYF.

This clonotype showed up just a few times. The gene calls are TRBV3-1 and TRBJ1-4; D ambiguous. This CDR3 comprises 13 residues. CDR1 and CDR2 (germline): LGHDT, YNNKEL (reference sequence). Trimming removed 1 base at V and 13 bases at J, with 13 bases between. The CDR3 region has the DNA TGTGCCAGCAGCCAAGGGCAGGTCGATCGACTGTTTTTT. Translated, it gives CASSQGQVDRLFF.

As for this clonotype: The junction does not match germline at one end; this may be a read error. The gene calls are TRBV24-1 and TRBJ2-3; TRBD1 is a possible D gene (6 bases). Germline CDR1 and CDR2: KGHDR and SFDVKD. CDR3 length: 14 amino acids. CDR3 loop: CATSDLWDTYTQYF. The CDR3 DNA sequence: TGTGCCACCAGTGATTTGTGGGACACATATACGCAGTATTTT.

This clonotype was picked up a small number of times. The CDR3 coding sequence is TGTGCCAGCAGCTCGTCGGCAGGGGGCTCCTACAATGAGCAGTTCTTC. It encodes CASSSSAGGSYNEQFF. The chain is built from TRBV11-1 and TRBJ2-1; TRBD1 agrees at 7 bases. J was trimmed by 0 bases and V by 4 bases; bases with no gene match: 6. From germline, CDR1 is SGHAT and CDR2 FQDESV (reference sequence). The CDR3 loop spans 16 amino acids.

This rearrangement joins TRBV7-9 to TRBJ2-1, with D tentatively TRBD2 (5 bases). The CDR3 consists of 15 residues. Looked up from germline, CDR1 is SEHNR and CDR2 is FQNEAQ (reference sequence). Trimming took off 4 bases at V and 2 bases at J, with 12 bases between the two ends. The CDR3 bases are TGTGCCAGCAGCTCCATCGTGGGAGCCTACAATGAGCAGTTCTTC. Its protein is CASSSIVGAYNEQFF.

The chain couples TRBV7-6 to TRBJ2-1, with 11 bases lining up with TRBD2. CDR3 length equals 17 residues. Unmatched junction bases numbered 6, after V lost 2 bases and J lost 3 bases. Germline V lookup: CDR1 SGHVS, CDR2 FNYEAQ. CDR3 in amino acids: CASSLTSGGQFYNEQFF. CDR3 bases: TGTGCCAGCAGCTTAACTAGCGGGGGACAGTTCTACAATGAGCAGTTCTTC.

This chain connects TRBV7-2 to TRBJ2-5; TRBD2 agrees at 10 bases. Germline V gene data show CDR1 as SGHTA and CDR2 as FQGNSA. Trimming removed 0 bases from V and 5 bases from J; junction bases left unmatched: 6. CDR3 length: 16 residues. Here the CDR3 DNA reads TGTGCCAGCAGCTTAGCTCACCTAGCGGGGGCGGAGACCCAGTACTTC. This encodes CASSLAHLAGAETQYF.

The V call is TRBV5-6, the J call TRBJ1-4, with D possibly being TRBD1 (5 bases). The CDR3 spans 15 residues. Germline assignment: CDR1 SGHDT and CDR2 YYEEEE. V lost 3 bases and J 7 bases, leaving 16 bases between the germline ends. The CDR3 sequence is CASSSGDVETEKLFF. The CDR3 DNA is TGTGCCAGCAGCTCCGGGGACGTGGAGACTGAAAAACTGTTTTTT.

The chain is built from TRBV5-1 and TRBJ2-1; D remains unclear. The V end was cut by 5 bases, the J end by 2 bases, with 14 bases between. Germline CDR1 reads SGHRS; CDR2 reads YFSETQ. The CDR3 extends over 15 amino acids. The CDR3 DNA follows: TGCGCCAGCAGGTGGGATAACCTCCCCTACAATGAGCAGTTCTTC. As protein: CASRWDNLPYNEQFF.

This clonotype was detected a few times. CDR3 DNA: TGTGCCAGCAGCGGAGACCAGGGTAGTGCTGAAGCTTTCTTT. Its protein product is CASSGDQGSAEAFF. The chain is built from TRBV9 and TRBJ1-1; TRBD1 is a possible D gene (5 bases). V was pared by 3 bases and J by 6 bases, with 15 bases between. CDR1 SGDLS and CDR2 YYNGEE come from the germline V gene. The CDR3 contains 14 residues. The whole variable domain, filled in from reference TRBV9 and TRBJ1-1, reads DSGVTQTPKHLITATGQRVTLRCSPRSGDLSVYWYQQSLDQGLQFLIQYYNGEERAKGNILERFSAQQFPDLHSELNLSSLELGDSALYFCASSGDQGSAEAFFGQGTRLTVV.

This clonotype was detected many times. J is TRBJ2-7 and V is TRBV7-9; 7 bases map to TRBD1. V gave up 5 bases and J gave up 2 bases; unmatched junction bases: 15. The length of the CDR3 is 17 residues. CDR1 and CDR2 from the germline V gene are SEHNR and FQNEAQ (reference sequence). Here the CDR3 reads CASSRTAGTAGAYEQYF. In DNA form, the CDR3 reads TGTGCCAGCAGCCGAACCGCCGGGACAGCCGGCGCCTACGAGCAGTACTTC.

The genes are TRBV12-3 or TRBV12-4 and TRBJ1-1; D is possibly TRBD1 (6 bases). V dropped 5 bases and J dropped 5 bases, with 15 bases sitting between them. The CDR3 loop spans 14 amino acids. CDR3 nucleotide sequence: TGTGCCAGCAGTCCCTCAGGGGATTGGACTGAAGCTTTCTTT. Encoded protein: CASSPSGDWTEAFF.

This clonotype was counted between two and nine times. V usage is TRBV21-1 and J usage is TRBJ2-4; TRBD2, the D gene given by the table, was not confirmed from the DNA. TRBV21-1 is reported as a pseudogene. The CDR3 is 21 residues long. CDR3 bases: TGTGCCAGCAGCGCCTCCCCGAATGGCAGCCAATGTAAAAAGACCAAAAACATTCAGTACTTC. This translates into CASSASPNGSQCKKTKNIQYF.

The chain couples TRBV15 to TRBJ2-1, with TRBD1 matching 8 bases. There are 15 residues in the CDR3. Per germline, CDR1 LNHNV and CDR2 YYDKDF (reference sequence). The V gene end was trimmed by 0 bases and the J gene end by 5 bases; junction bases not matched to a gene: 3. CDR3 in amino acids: CATSRDRGRHNEQFF. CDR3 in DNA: TGTGCCACCAGCAGAGACAGGGGGCGACACAATGAGCAGTTCTTC.

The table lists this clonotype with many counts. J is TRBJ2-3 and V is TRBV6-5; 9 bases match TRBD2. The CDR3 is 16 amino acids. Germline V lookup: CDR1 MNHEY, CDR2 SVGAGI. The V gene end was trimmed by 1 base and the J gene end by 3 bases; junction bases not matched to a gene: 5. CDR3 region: CASSYLVAGETDTQYF. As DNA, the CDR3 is TGTGCCAGCAGTTACTTAGTAGCGGGGGAGACAGATACGCAGTATTTT.